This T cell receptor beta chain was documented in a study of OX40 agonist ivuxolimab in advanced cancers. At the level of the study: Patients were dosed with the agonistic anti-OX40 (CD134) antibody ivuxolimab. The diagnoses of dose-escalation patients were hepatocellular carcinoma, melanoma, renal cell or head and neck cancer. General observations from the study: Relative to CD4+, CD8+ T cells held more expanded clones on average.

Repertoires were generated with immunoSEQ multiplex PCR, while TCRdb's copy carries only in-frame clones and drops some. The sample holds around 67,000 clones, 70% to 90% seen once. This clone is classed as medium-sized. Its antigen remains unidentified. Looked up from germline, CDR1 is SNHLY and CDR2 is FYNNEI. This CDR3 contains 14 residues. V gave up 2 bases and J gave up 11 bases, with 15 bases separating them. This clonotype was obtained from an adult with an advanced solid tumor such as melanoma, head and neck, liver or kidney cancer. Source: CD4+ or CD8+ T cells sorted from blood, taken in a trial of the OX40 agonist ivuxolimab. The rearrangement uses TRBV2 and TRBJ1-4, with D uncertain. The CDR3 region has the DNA TGTGCCAGCAGTGAATCAGGCCCTTTAGGGAAACTGTTTTTT. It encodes CASSESGPLGKLFF.